This T cell receptor (beta chain) was recovered during a study of prognosis after radiotherapy for stage I lung cancer. A word on this clonotype: A much bigger clone sits one base away, suggesting this may be a read error.

The germline V and J ends were trimmed by 2 bases and 10 bases, with 14 bases remaining between them. The V gene's germline CDR1 is MNHEY and CDR2 SVGAGI. The CDR3 runs to 14 residues. Genomic DNA was the source, and TCR beta CDR3 was amplified from it by two-round multiplex PCR. Primers specific to each TRBV and TRBJ gene were used in first-round PCR. MiXCR, applied by TCRdb to the multiplex PCR reads, yields one record per CDR3 protein. In the table there are about 16,000 distinct CDR3 sequences, approximately 31% of which are singletons. This TCR was sampled from a donor over 45 with non-small cell lung cancer. This chain uses TRBV6-5 with TRBJ2-2; D uncertain. This sample comprised PBMCs, obtained before or after stereotactic body radiation therapy (not recorded which). CDR3 region: CASSYGIGAVELFF. The CDR3 coding sequence is TGTGCCAGCAGTTACGGGATCGGCGCCGTGGAGCTGTTTTTT.